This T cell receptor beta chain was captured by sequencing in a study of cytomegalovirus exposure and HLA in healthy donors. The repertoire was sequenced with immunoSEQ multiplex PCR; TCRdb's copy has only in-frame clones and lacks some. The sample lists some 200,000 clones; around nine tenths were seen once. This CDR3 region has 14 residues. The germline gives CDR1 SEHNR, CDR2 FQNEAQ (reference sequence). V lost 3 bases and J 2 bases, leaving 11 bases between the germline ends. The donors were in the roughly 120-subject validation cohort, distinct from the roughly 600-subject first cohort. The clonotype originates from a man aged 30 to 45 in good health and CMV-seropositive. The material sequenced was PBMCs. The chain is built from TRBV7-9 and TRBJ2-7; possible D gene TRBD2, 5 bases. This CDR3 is CASSLAGLPYEQYF. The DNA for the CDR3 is TGTGCCAGCAGCTTGGCCGGACTGCCCTACGAGCAGTACTTC. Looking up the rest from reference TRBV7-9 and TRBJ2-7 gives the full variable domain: DTGVSQNPRHKITKRGQNVTFRCDPISEHNRLYWYRQTLGQGPEFLTYFQNEAQLEKSRLLSDRFSAERPKGSFSTLEIQRTEQGDSAMYLCASSLAGLPYEQYFGPGTRLTVT.